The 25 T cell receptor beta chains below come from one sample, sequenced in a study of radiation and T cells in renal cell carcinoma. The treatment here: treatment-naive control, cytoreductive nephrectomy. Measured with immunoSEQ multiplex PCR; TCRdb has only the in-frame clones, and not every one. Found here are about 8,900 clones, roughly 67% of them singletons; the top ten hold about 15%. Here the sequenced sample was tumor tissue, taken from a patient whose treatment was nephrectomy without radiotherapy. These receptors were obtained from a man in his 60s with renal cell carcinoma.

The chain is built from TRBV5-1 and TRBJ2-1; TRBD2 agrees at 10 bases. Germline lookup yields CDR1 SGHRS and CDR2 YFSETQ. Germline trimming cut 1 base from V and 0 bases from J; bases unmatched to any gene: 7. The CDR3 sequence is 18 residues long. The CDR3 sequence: CASSLTSGADSSYNEQFF. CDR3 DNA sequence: TGCGCCAGCAGCTTGACTAGCGGGGCTGATAGCTCCTACAATGAGCAGTTCTTC.

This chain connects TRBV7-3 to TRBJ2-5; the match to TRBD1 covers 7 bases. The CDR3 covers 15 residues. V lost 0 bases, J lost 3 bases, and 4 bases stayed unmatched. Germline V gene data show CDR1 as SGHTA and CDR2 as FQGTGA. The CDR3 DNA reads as TGTGCCAGCAGCTTAACTGGGACAGTTAAAGAGACCCAGTACTTC. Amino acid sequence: CASSLTGTVKETQYF.

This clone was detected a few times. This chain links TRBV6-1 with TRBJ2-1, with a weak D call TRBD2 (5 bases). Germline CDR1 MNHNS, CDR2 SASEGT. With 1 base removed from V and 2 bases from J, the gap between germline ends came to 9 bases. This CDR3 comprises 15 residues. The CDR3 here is CASSEGSGPYNEQFF. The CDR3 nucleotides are TGTGCCAGCAGTGAAGGGAGCGGACCCTACAATGAGCAGTTCTTC.

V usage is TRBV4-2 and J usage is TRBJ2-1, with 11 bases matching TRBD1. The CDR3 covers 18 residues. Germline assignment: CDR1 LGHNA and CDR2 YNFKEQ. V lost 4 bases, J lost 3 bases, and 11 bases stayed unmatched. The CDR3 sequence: CASSPTGQGAGNYNEQFF. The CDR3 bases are TGTGCCAGCAGCCCAACAGGACAGGGGGCCGGTAACTACAATGAGCAGTTCTTC.

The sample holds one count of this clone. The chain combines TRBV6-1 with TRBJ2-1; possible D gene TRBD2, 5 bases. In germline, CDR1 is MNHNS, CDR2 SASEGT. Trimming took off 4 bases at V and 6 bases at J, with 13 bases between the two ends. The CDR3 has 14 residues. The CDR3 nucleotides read TGTGCCAGCAGTGCGGGAACCCCAGGCAATGAGCAGTTCTTC. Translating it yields CASSAGTPGNEQFF.

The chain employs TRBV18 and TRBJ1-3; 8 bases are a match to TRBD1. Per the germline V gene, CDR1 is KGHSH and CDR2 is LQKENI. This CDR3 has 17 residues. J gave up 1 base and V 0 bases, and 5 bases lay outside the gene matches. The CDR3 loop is CASSPPATGVSGNTIYF. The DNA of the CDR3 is TGTGCCAGCTCACCACCAGCGACAGGGGTGTCTGGAAACACCATATATTTT.

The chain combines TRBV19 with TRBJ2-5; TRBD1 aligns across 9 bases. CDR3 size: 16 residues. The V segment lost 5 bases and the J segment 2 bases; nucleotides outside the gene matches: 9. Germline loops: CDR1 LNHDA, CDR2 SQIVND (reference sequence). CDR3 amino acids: CASSGGTGIDQETQYF. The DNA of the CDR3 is TGTGCCAGTAGTGGAGGGACAGGGATTGATCAAGAGACCCAGTACTTC.

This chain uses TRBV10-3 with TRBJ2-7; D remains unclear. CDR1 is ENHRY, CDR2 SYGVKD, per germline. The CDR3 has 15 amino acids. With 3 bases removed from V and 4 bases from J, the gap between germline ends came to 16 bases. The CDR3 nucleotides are TGTGCCATCAGTGACTCGCGAGGCGGCCCGTACGAGCAGTACTTC. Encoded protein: CAISDSRGGPYEQYF.

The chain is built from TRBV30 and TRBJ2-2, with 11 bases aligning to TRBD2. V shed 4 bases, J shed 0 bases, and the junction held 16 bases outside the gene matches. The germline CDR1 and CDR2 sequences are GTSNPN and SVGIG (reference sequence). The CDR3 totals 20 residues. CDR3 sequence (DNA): TGTGCCTGGACGGCCCCAGGACTAGCGGGCCCTAGCCCGAACACCGGGGAGCTGTTTTTT. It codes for CAWTAPGLAGPSPNTGELFF.

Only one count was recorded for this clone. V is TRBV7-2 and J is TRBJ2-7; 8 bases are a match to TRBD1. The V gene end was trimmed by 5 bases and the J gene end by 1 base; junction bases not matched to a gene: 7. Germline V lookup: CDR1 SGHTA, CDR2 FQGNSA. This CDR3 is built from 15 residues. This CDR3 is CASSERRDRSYEQYF. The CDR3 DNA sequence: TGTGCCAGCAGCGAACGACGGGACAGGTCCTACGAGCAGTACTTC.

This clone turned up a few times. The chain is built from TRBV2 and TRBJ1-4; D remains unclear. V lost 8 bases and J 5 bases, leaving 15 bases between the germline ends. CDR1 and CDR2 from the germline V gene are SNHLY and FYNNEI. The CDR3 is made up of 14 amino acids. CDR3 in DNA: TGTGCCAGCCGGACTGCAAACCCCAATGAAAAACTGTTTTTT. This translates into CASRTANPNEKLFF.

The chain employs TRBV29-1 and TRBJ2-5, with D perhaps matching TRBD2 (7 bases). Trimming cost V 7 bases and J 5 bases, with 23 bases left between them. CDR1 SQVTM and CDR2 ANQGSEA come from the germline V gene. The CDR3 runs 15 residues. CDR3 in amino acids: CSAPQGRGAGETQYF. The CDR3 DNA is TGCAGCGCACCCCAGGGACGGGGGGCCGGGGAGACCCAGTACTTC.

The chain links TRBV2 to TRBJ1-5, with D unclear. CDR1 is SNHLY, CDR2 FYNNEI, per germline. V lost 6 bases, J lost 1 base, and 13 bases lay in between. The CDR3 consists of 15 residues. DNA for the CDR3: TGTGCCAGCAGGAACCTGGGAGGGAGCAATCAGCCCCAGCATTTT. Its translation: CASRNLGGSNQPQHF.

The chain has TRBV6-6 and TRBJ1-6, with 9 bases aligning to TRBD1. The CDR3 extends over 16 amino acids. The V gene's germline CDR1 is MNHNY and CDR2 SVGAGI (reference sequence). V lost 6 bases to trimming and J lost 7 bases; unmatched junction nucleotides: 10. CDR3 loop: CASSQTGTGRNSPLHF. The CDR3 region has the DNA TGTGCCAGCAGCCAGACCGGGACAGGGCGCAATTCACCCCTCCACTTT.

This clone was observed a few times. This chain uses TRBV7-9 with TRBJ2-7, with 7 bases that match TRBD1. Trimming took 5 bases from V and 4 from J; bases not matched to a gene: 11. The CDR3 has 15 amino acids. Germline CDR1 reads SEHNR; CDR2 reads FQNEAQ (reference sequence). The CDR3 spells CASSDDRAASYEQYF. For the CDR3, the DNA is TGTGCCAGCAGCGATGACAGGGCGGCCAGTTACGAGCAGTACTTC. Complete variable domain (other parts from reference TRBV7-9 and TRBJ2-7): DTGVSQNPRHKITKRGQNVTFRCDPISEHNRLYWYRQTLGQGPEFLTYFQNEAQLEKSRLLSDRFSAERPKGSFSTLEIQRTEQGDSAMYLCASSDDRAASYEQYFGPGTRLTVT.

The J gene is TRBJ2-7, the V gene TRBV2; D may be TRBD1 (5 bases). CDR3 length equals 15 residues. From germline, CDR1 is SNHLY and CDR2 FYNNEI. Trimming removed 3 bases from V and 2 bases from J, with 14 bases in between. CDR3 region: CASSDPQETAYEQYF. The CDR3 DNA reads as TGTGCCAGCAGTGACCCTCAGGAGACAGCCTACGAGCAGTACTTC.

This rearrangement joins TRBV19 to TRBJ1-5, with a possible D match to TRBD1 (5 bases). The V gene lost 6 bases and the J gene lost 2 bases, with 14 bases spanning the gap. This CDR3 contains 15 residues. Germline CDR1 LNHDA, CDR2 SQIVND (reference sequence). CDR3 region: CASRVFVGGNQPQHF. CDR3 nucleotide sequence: TGTGCCAGTAGAGTATTTGTAGGGGGCAATCAGCCCCAGCATTTT. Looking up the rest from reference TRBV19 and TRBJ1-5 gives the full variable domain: DGGITQSPKYLFRKEGQNVTLSCEQNLNHDAMYWYRQDPGQGLRLIYYSQIVNDFQKGDIAEGYSVSREKKESFPLTVTSAQKNPTAFYLCASRVFVGGNQPQHFGDGTRLSIL.

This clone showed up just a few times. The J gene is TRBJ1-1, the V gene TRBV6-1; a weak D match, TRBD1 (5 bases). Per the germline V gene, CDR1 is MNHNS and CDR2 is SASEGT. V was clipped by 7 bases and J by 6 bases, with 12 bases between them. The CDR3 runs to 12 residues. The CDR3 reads CASMTGLSEAFF. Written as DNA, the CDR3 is TGTGCCAGCATGACGGGGCTCTCTGAAGCTTTCTTT.

The CDR3 region is CASGSQMNTEAFF. CDR3 DNA sequence: TGTGCCAGCGGTTCGCAGATGAACACTGAAGCTTTCTTT. V is TRBV28 and J is TRBJ1-1; no clear D. Trimming left V 8 bases short and J 0 bases short, with 10 bases between. The CDR3 extends over 13 amino acids. CDR1 is MDHEN and CDR2 is SYDVKM in the germline V gene.

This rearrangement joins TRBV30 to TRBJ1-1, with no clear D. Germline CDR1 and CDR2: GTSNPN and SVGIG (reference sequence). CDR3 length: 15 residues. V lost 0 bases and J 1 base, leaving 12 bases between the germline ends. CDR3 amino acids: CAWSVVRGTNTEAFF. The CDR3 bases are TGTGCCTGGAGTGTAGTGCGGGGTACGAACACTGAAGCTTTCTTT.

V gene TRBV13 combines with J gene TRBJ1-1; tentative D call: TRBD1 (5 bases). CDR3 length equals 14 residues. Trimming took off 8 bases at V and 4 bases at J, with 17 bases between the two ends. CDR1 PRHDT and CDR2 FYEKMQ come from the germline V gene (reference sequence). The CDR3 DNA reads TGTGCCAGCGGCCGAGGCGGGGCAGTCACTGAAGCTTTCTTT. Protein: CASGRGGAVTEAFF. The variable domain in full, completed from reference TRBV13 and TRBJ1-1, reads AAGVIQSPRHLIKEKRETATLKCYPIPRHDTVYWYQQGPGQDPQFLISFYEKMQSDKGSIPDRFSAQQFSDYHSELNMSSLELGDSALYFCASGRGGAVTEAFFGQGTRLTVV.

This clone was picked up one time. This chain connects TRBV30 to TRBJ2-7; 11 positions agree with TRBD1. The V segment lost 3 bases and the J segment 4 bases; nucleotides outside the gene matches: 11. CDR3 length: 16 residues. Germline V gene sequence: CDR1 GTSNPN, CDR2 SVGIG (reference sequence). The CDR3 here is CAWRDPSGQGAYEQYF. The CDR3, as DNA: TGTGCCTGGAGGGATCCATCAGGACAGGGGGCGTACGAGCAGTACTTC. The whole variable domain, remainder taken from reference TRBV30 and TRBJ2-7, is SQTIHQWPATLVQPVGSPLSLECTVEGTSNPNLYWYRQAAGRGLQLLFYSVGIGQISSEVPQNLSASRPQDRQFILSSKKLLLSDSGFYLCAWRDPSGQGAYEQYFGPGTRLTVT.

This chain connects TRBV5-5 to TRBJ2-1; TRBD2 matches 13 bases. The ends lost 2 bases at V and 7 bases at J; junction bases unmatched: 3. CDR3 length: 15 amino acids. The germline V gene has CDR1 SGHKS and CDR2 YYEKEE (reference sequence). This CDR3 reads CASSFTSGRANEQFF. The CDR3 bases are TGTGCCAGCAGCTTCACTAGCGGGAGGGCAAATGAGCAGTTCTTC. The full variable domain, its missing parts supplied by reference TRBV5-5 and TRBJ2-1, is DAGVTQSPTHLIKTRGQQVTLRCSPISGHKSVSWYQQVLGQGPQFIFQYYEKEERGRGNFPDRFSARQFPNYSSELNVNALLLGDSALYLCASSFTSGRANEQFFGPGTRLTVL.

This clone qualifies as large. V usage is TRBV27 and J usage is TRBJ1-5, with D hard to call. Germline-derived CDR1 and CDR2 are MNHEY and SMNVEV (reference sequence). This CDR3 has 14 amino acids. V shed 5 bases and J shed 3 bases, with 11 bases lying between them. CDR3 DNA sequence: TGTGCCAGCAGTCCATGGGGTGACAATCAGCCCCAGCATTTT. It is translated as CASSPWGDNQPQHF.

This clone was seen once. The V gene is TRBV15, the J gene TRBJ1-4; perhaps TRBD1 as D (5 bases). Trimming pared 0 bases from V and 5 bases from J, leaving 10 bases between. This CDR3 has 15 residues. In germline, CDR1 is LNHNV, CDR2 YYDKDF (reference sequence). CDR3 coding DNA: TGTGCCACCAGCAGAGATCAGGGACCAAATGAAAAACTGTTTTTT. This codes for CATSRDQGPNEKLFF.